This TCR beta chain was obtained from a study of CD8 T cells in Susac syndrome. Trimming shortened V by 6 bases and J by 6 bases, and 11 bases separated the two germline ends. The germline V gene has CDR1 SQVTM and CDR2 ANQGSEA. The CDR3 loop spans 12 amino acids. Reverse transcription of roughly 0.5 to 1 ug RNA was carried out with random hexamers. TCRdb fed the immunoSEQ multiplex PCR reads into MiXCR, producing one record per CDR3 protein. There are around 180,000 distinct CDR3 sequences in the sample; approximately 95% occur only once, and 0.15% to 0.2% lies in the top ten. The receptor was derived from a human donor with multiple sclerosis. The sequenced sample was CD8+ T cells from PBMCs. The V call is TRBV29-1, the J call TRBJ2-2; no clear D. CDR3: CSVVLGSGELFF. In DNA form, the CDR3 reads TGCAGCGTAGTCCTGGGGTCCGGGGAGCTGTTTTTT.